This is a list of T cell receptor beta chains from one sample in a study of siplizumab effects on memory and regulatory T cells. Assay used: immunoSEQ multiplex PCR; TCRdb lists only in-frame clones, some missing. In the table there are around 100,000 clones, 94% of which are singletons. Material for sequencing was non-Treg CD4+ T cells sorted from blood. These receptors originate from a human donor in good health. The conserved cysteine and the conserved F or W are not part of the CDR3 here.

V | CDR3
TRBV11-1 | ASSFPMHGSSYEQY
TRBV19 | ASSIDRSGSNEQF
TRBV7-3 | ASSLSVSDMDTQY
TRBV19 | ASSALTGVAKNIQY
TRBV11-2 | ASSGARTSHNEQF
TRBV6-5 | ASSYPGGRNTEAF
TRBV6-5 | ASSYSGGMNTEAF
TRBV29-1 | SVEERSSSEQY
TRBV5-4 | ASRRLNSPLH
TRBV29-1 | SVEYRLYGYT
TRBV5-1 | ASSTVGTDTQY
TRBV11-2 | ASSSPFAIRRETPHEQY
TRBV6-5 | ASSYSFNQPQH
TRBV19 | ASSRPADSNQPQH
TRBV9 | ASSAQGVGELF
TRBV6-1 | ASAKDDGDTQY
TRBV19 | ASSSGEPYEQY
TRBV6-1 | ASSEGGSYSNQPQH
TRBV7-9 | ASSSNTEAF
TRBV29-1 | SVASGGSYEQY
TRBV7-8 | ASSPPEPAYGYT
TRBV4-1 | ASSQDDNSGNTIY
TRBV5-1 | ASSAQTSGIYNEQF
TRBV21-1 | ASSKALEPYEQY
TRBV2 | ASRGTGGNQPQH
TRBV28 | ASSWGQGFSYEQY
TRBV20-1 | SALDSFEAF
TRBV27 | ASSLVGLAEQY
TRBV19 | ASSIVASGTILRRDTQY
TRBV7-9 | ASRPDGTYEQY
TRBV5-8 | ASSLRGLAGKETQY
TRBV28 | ASRTSGGYEQY
TRBV10-3 | AIRKQGEGEQF
TRBV6-5 | ASSYSFVHYNEQF
TRBV7-2 | ASSLLGLAVQETQY
TRBV5-6 | ASSLGLRANSYNEQF
TRBV5-1 | ASSLDQKLRF
TRBV10-3 | AISGSGTGAGANVLT
TRBV18 | ASSPRASGTGGGYSNQPQH
TRBV9 | ASSAMGQGTHEQY
TRBV9 | ASSVAVGEQF
TRBV11-2 | ASSFPDSYEQF
TRBV7-8 | ASSLTSGEQY
TRBV23-1 | ASITMGGVPSSTDTQY
TRBV27 | ASSASGGTSTDTQY
TRBV9 | ASSASSESYNEQF
TRBV6-5 | ASSSPGQGTEAF
TRBV4-1 | ASSQDYRGVLSNQPQH
TRBV6-5 | ASSLKSGVPQH
TRBV5-1 | ASSADARGNQPQH
TRBV5-1 | ASSPEMNTGELF
TRBV14 | ASSQTRGVLNEQY
TRBV4-2 | ASSQSTSGTSTDTQY
TRBV11-3 | ASSDGTSGSEELF
TRBV29-1 | SVNLLAGGADTQY
TRBV27 | ASSQGQGLNQPQH
TRBV4-1 | ASSQIAGQETQY
TRBV9 | ASSVEGIDWGEQF
TRBV5-1 | ASSAGQFANTGELF
TRBV11-2 | ASSVNRVSYEQY